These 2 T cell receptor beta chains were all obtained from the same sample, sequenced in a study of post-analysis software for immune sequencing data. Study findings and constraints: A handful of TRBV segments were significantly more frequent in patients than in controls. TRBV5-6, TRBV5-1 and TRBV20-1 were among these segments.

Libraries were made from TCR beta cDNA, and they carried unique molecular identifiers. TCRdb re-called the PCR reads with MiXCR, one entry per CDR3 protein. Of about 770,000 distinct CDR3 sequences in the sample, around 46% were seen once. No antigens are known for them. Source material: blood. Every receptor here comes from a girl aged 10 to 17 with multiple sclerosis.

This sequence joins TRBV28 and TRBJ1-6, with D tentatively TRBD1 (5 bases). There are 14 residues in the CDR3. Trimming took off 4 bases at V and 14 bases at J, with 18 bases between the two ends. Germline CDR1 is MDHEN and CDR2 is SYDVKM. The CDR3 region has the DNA TGTGCCAGCAGTTCTGGACTGGGGGTTGAGTCCCTCCACTTT. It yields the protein CASSSGLGVESLHF.

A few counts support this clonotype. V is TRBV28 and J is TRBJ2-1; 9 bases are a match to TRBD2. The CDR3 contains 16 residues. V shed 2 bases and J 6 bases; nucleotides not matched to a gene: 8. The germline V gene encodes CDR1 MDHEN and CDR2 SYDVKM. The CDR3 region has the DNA TGTGCCAGCAGTTTAGGGGGCGGGAGGGGCATCAATGAGCAGTTCTTC. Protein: CASSLGGGRGINEQFF. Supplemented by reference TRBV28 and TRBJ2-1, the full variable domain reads DVKVTQSSRYLVKRTGEKVFLECVQDMDHENMFWYRQDPGLGLRLIYFSYDVKMKEKGDIPEGYSVSREKKERFSLILESASTNQTSMYLCASSLGGGRGINEQFFGPGTRLTVL.